The sequence of this T cell receptor (beta chain) was determined in a study of CD8+CD57+ T cells in acquired aplastic anemia. A note on this clonotype: A much larger clone differs by one base, so this may be a read error.

The CDR3 is made up of 11 amino acids. V was cut by 6 bases and J by 7 bases, with 9 bases left in between. Germline assignment: CDR1 MNHEY and CDR2 SVGEGT. Sequencing involved patients with CD8+CD57+ cell expansion previously shown by flow cytometry. Genomic DNA constituted the template upon which TCR beta VDJ and CDR3 profiling was performed. MiXCR, run by TCRdb on the reads, gives a single entry per CDR3 protein. This repertoire shows under 200,000 distinct CDR3 sequences, roughly 48% found once; its top ten account for more than 30%. Sequenced: sorted CD4+, CD8+, or CD8+CD57+ T cells (not recorded which) from PBMCs. The chain carries TRBV6-2 or TRBV6-3 and TRBJ1-1; D ambiguous. This TCR derives from a human donor with aplastic anemia. The CDR3: CASREGLEAFF. The CDR3 DNA is TGTGCCAGCAGGGAAGGTCTTGAAGCTTTCTTT.